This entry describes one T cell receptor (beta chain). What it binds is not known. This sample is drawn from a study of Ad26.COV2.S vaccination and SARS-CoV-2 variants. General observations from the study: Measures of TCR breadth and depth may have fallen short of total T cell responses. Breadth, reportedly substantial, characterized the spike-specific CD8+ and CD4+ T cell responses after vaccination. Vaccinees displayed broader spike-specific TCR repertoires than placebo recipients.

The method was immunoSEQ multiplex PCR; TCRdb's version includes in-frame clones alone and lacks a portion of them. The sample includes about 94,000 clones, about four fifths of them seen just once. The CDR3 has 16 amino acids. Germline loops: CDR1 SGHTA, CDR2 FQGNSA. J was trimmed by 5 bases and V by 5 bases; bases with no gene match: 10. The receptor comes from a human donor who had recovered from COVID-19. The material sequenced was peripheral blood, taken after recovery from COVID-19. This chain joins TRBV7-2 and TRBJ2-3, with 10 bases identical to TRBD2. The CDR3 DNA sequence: TGTGCCAGCAGCAAAGTAAGCGGGAGGGCTGGAGATACGCAGTATTTT. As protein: CASSKVSGRAGDTQYF.